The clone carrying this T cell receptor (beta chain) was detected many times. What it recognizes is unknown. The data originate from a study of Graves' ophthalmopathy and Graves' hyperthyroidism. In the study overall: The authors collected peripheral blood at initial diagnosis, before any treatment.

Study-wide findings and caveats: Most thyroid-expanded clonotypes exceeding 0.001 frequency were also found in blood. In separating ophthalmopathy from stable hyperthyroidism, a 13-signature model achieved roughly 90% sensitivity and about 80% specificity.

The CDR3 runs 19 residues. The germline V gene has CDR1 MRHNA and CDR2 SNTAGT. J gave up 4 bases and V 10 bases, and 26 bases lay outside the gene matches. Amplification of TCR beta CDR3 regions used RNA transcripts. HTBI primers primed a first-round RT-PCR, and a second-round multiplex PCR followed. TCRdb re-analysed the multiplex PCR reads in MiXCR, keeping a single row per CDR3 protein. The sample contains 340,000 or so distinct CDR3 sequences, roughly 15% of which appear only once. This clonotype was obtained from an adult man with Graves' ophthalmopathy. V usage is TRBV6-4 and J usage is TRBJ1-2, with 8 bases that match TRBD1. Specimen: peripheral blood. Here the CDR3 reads CATQSTPGQVGSHLYGYTF. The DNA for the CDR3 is TGTGCCACTCAATCGACTCCGGGACAGGTGGGATCCCATCTCTATGGCTACACCTTC.